These T cell receptor beta chains were read from a single sample in a study of beta chain features in type 1 diabetes. Using immunoSEQ multiplex PCR, the repertoire was profiled, and TCRdb retains in-frame clones only, with some absent. The sample has 600,000 or so clones, around 12% seen once. Input material: naive CD4+ T cells from blood. All receptors derive from a man aged 25-45 years with type 1 diabetes. Each CDR3 is given with its conserved first and last residue. A D gene is named only where the DNA matches it firmly. Clone size appears in some rows only: once, few, many, or a class for an expanded clone.

j_call: TRBJ2-1; d_call: .; v_call: TRBV11-2; clone_size: few; cdr3_nt: TGTGCCAGCAGCTCAGTAACGAAGTACAATGAGCAGTTCTTC; cdr3_aa: CASSSVTKYNEQFF
j_call: TRBJ2-5; d_call: .; v_call: TRBV5-6; clone_size: few; cdr3_nt: TGTGCCAGCAGCTTGCGGGGAAACGAGACCCAGTACTTC; cdr3_aa: CASSLRGNETQYF
j_call: TRBJ2-2; d_call: .; v_call: TRBV10-2; clone_size: .; cdr3_nt: TGCGCCAGCAAGGAGTGGGAGAACACCGGGGAGCTGTTTTTT; cdr3_aa: CASKEWENTGELFF
j_call: TRBJ1-2; d_call: .; v_call: TRBV7-2; clone_size: .; cdr3_nt: TGTGCCAGCAACCTAGGGGTGTTAGATGGCTACACCTTC; cdr3_aa: CASNLGVLDGYTF
j_call: TRBJ1-2; d_call: TRBD1; v_call: TRBV6-5; clone_size: .; cdr3_nt: TGTGCCAGCACCCAGCAGGGGGACAACTATGGCTACACCTTC; cdr3_aa: CASTQQGDNYGYTF
j_call: TRBJ2-7; d_call: TRBD1; v_call: TRBV28; clone_size: few; cdr3_nt: TGTGCCAGCAGCACTGGACAGGACTCCTACGAGCAGTACTTC; cdr3_aa: CASSTGQDSYEQYF
j_call: TRBJ2-2; d_call: TRBD1; v_call: TRBV7-9; clone_size: .; cdr3_nt: TGTGCCAGCAGCCCGGGACAGGGGAACACCGGGGAGCTGTTTTTT; cdr3_aa: CASSPGQGNTGELFF
j_call: TRBJ1-1; d_call: .; v_call: TRBV7-9; clone_size: .; cdr3_nt: TGTGCCAGCAGCTTATTAACAGGGAACACTGAAGCTTTCTTT; cdr3_aa: CASSLLTGNTEAFF
j_call: TRBJ2-7; d_call: .; v_call: TRBV5-1; clone_size: few; cdr3_nt: TGCGCCAGCAGCTCGAGGTCAGCTCCCCCCTACGAGCAGTACTTC; cdr3_aa: CASSSRSAPPYEQYF
j_call: TRBJ2-5; d_call: TRBD2; v_call: TRBV7-2; clone_size: .; cdr3_nt: TGTGCCAGCAGCTTCATGACTAGCGCGGAGACCCAGTACTTC; cdr3_aa: CASSFMTSAETQYF
j_call: TRBJ1-4; d_call: .; v_call: TRBV7-2; clone_size: .; cdr3_nt: TGTGCCAGCAGCTTGGCGCAATTTGGGGATGAAAAACTGTTTTTT; cdr3_aa: CASSLAQFGDEKLFF
j_call: TRBJ2-2; d_call: .; v_call: TRBV5-4; clone_size: few; cdr3_nt: TGTGCCAGCAGCTTGGCCGGTTCGCGACTCACCGGGGAGCTGTTTTTT; cdr3_aa: CASSLAGSRLTGELFF
j_call: TRBJ2-2; d_call: TRBD1; v_call: TRBV30; clone_size: few; cdr3_nt: TGTGCCTTGGACAGGGCCACCGGGGAGCTGTTTTTT; cdr3_aa: CALDRATGELFF
j_call: TRBJ2-1; d_call: .; v_call: TRBV4-3; clone_size: few; cdr3_nt: TGCGCCAGCAGCCAATCCCCCCGATATGAGCAGTTCTTC; cdr3_aa: CASSQSPRYEQFF
j_call: TRBJ1-4; d_call: .; v_call: TRBV6-1; clone_size: .; cdr3_nt: TGTGCCAGCAAGGAGGGGGTAGAGGAAAAACTGTTTTTT; cdr3_aa: CASKEGVEEKLFF
j_call: TRBJ1-4; d_call: .; v_call: TRBV30; clone_size: few; cdr3_nt: TGTGCCTGGAACACTGGGCCCCACCCAACTAATGAAAAACTGTTTTTT; cdr3_aa: CAWNTGPHPTNEKLFF
j_call: TRBJ1-2; d_call: TRBD1; v_call: TRBV4-3; clone_size: .; cdr3_nt: TGCGCCAGCAGCCCCCAACCGGGACAGGGCTCTGGCTACACCTTC; cdr3_aa: CASSPQPGQGSGYTF
j_call: TRBJ1-2; d_call: TRBD1; v_call: TRBV4-2; clone_size: .; cdr3_nt: TGTGCCAGCAGCCAAGATTACGACGCAGGGGGCTTCTATGGCTACACCTTC; cdr3_aa: CASSQDYDAGGFYGYTF
j_call: TRBJ1-2; d_call: TRBD1; v_call: TRBV11-2; clone_size: few; cdr3_nt: TGTGCCAGCAGCCCTCCCGGGACAGGGCTGCATGGCTACACCTTC; cdr3_aa: CASSPPGTGLHGYTF
j_call: TRBJ1-2; d_call: .; v_call: TRBV28; clone_size: .; cdr3_nt: TGTGCCAGCTTTATCGGGGGGACTTGGGATGGCTACACCTTC; cdr3_aa: CASFIGGTWDGYTF
j_call: TRBJ2-7; d_call: .; v_call: TRBV28; clone_size: .; cdr3_nt: TGTGCCAGCAGAGAACATACAACCTACGAGCAGTACTTC; cdr3_aa: CASREHTTYEQYF
j_call: TRBJ2-6; d_call: .; v_call: TRBV6-5; clone_size: .; cdr3_nt: TGTGCCAGCATCCTACAGGGTACTGGGGCCAACGTCCTGACTTTC; cdr3_aa: CASILQGTGANVLTF
j_call: TRBJ1-2; d_call: .; v_call: TRBV7-2; clone_size: few; cdr3_nt: TGTGCCAGCAGCTTCGGGGAGAAGGGCTACACCTTC; cdr3_aa: CASSFGEKGYTF
j_call: TRBJ1-5; d_call: .; v_call: TRBV15; clone_size: few; cdr3_nt: TGTGCCACCCACCGCGGGGGTAGCAATCAGCCCCAGCATTTT; cdr3_aa: CATHRGGSNQPQHF
j_call: TRBJ1-1; d_call: .; v_call: TRBV6-4; clone_size: few; cdr3_nt: TGTGCCAGCAGTGCGGAGGCAGGGGCGATGAACACTGAAGCTTTCTTT; cdr3_aa: CASSAEAGAMNTEAFF
j_call: TRBJ1-1; d_call: .; v_call: TRBV5-1; clone_size: few; cdr3_nt: TGCGCCAGCAGCTTGTACGCGGATAACACTGAAGCTTTCTTT; cdr3_aa: CASSLYADNTEAFF
j_call: TRBJ1-5; d_call: .; v_call: TRBV29-1; clone_size: few; cdr3_nt: TGCAGCGTTGCGGGCGGCCTGGGTCAGCCCCAGCATTTT; cdr3_aa: CSVAGGLGQPQHF
j_call: TRBJ2-6; d_call: .; v_call: TRBV6-6; clone_size: few; cdr3_nt: TGTGCCAGCAGTTACAGGGGCGCTGGGGCCAACGTCCTGACTTTC; cdr3_aa: CASSYRGAGANVLTF
j_call: TRBJ1-3; d_call: TRBD1; v_call: TRBV9; clone_size: .; cdr3_nt: TGTGCCAGCAGCCCCAGACAGGGGGCGAGCACTGGAAACACCATATATTTT; cdr3_aa: CASSPRQGASTGNTIYF
j_call: TRBJ2-1; d_call: .; v_call: TRBV10-3; clone_size: few; cdr3_nt: TGTGCCATCAGTGAGTCTGGGGGGGGCAGCGAGCAGTTCTTC; cdr3_aa: CAISESGGGSEQFF
j_call: TRBJ1-1; d_call: .; v_call: TRBV9; clone_size: few; cdr3_nt: TGTGCCAGCAGCGTAGCTCTGGGGGGTAACACTGAAGCTTTCTTT; cdr3_aa: CASSVALGGNTEAFF
j_call: TRBJ1-2; d_call: .; v_call: TRBV10-3; clone_size: few; cdr3_nt: TGTGCCATCAGTGGGGCCCCCCCTCCCTCGACGGGAGGGGGCTACACCTTC; cdr3_aa: CAISGAPPPSTGGGYTF
j_call: TRBJ2-2; d_call: .; v_call: TRBV28; clone_size: .; cdr3_nt: TGTGCCAGCAGTTTGATGGACGGGGAGCTGTTTTTT; cdr3_aa: CASSLMDGELFF
j_call: TRBJ1-3; d_call: .; v_call: TRBV13; clone_size: .; cdr3_nt: TGTGCCAGCAGCTTAGCTTATCGGAGAAACACCATATATTTT; cdr3_aa: CASSLAYRRNTIYF
j_call: TRBJ1-4; d_call: .; v_call: TRBV7-9; clone_size: few; cdr3_nt: TGTGCCAGCAGGGGCAGGAATAATGAAAAACTGTTTTTT; cdr3_aa: CASRGRNNEKLFF
j_call: TRBJ1-1; d_call: .; v_call: TRBV2; clone_size: .; cdr3_nt: TGTGCCAGCAGGGAGGGGGTGGCTGAAGCTTTCTTT; cdr3_aa: CASREGVAEAFF
j_call: TRBJ1-2; d_call: TRBD1; v_call: TRBV7-2; clone_size: .; cdr3_nt: TGTGCCAGCAGCCCACGACAGGGGGTTTATGGCTACACCTTC; cdr3_aa: CASSPRQGVYGYTF
j_call: TRBJ2-5; d_call: TRBD1; v_call: TRBV4-3; clone_size: .; cdr3_nt: TGCGCCAGCAGCCTTCGGACAGGGGGGGAGACCCAGTACTTC; cdr3_aa: CASSLRTGGETQYF
j_call: TRBJ1-5; d_call: .; v_call: TRBV7-8; clone_size: few; cdr3_nt: TGTGCCAGCAGCTTAGTCTCCCACGGCGGGGATCAGCCCCAGCATTTT; cdr3_aa: CASSLVSHGGDQPQHF
j_call: TRBJ2-7; d_call: .; v_call: TRBV18; clone_size: .; cdr3_nt: TGTGCCAGCTCACCACCGACCGGGTACGAGCAGTACTTC; cdr3_aa: CASSPPTGYEQYF
j_call: TRBJ2-1; d_call: TRBD1; v_call: TRBV5-8; clone_size: .; cdr3_nt: TGTGCCAGCAGCTCCTACAGGGGGAAGCAGTTCTTC; cdr3_aa: CASSSYRGKQFF
j_call: TRBJ2-1; d_call: TRBD2; v_call: TRBV2; clone_size: .; cdr3_nt: TGTGCCAGCAGCCGGGGGGGGTTAGGTAACAATGAGCAGTTCTTC; cdr3_aa: CASSRGGLGNNEQFF
j_call: TRBJ2-5; d_call: .; v_call: TRBV12-5; clone_size: few; cdr3_nt: TGTGCTAGTGCCTCGACGTGGCAGCAAGAGACCCAGTACTTC; cdr3_aa: CASASTWQQETQYF
j_call: TRBJ2-1; d_call: .; v_call: TRBV5-1; clone_size: few; cdr3_nt: TGCGCCAGCAGCTTGACGGGGGTCTCCTACAATGAGCAGTTCTTC; cdr3_aa: CASSLTGVSYNEQFF